This T cell receptor beta chain was obtained from a study of control samples from healthy donors and cancer patients (dated by TCRdb to 2018 to 2021). Libraries were built with the immunoSEQ multiplex PCR assay. The table was pulled from immuneACCESS by TCRdb, which kept in-frame rearrangements only. Such tables lose some clones; where checked, under half of the loss comes from unresolved V genes, and the rest has no known cause. In all, the sample holds about 140,000 clones, and approximately 94% of those were seen once. Around 13% of the sample rests with the top ten. The CDR3 runs 16 amino acids, cysteine and phenylalanine included. This entry keeps only the CDR3 DNA: 48 bases, framed from base 1. The germline V gene (reference sequence) yields LNHDA for CDR1 and SQIVND for CDR2. V is reduced by 5 bases and J by 0 bases, leaving a spacing of 14 bases between them. Turning to this clone: Its antigen is still unknown. No much larger clone is present one base from it, and per-base qualities are unavailable.

The chain joins TRBV19 to TRBJ1-5; a tentative D call is TRBD1 (6 bases match). The sample comprised blood. This receptor was obtained from a man aged 35-49 years in good health. The CDR3 region: CASSLDSPYSNQPQHF. The DNA is as follows: TGTGCCAGTAGTTTGGACAGTCCTTATAGCAATCAGCCCCAGCATTTT. The full variable domain, completed from the reference TRBV19 and TRBJ1-5 proteins outside the CDR3, reads DGGITQSPKYLFRKEGQNVTLSCEQNLNHDAMYWYRQDPGQGLRLIYYSQIVNDFQKGDIAEGYSVSREKKESFPLTVTSAQKNPTAFYLCASSLDSPYSNQPQHFGDGTRLSIL.